Listed here are 26 T cell receptor beta chains from one sample, sequenced in a study of blood T cell repertoires in COVID-19. The table came from immunoSEQ multiplex PCR; TCRdb's copy has only in-frame clones and leaves some out. The profile covers more than 200,000 clones, with around 90% appearing a single time and around 1.6% taken by the ten largest. Sequenced input: peripheral blood. All receptors derive from a man in his 70s with acute or convalescent COVID-19.

DNA of the CDR3: TGTGCCAGCAGTGACAGGGGGTTGGGCAATCAGCCCCAGCATTTT. Its protein is CASSDRGLGNQPQHF. This chain uses TRBV6-1 with TRBJ1-5, with TRBD1 identical over 7 bases. The CDR3 extends over 15 amino acids. The germline CDR1 and CDR2 sequences are MNHNS and SASEGT. Germline trimming cut 3 bases from V and 2 bases from J; bases unmatched to any gene: 4.

V gene TRBV25-1 combines with J gene TRBJ1-6; D is perhaps TRBD1 (5 bases). The V and J ends lost 1 base and 8 bases respectively, with 12 bases between them. The CDR3 consists of 15 residues. Germline lookup yields CDR1 MGHDK and CDR2 SYGVNS. The CDR3 here is CASSESSRVDSPLHF. As DNA, the CDR3 is TGTGCCAGCAGTGAATCATCCAGGGTGGATTCACCCCTCCACTTT.

This clone appeared a few times. The chain links TRBV5-1 to TRBJ1-2; a weak D match, TRBD1 (6 bases). The V gene's germline CDR1 is SGHRS and CDR2 YFSETQ. V was trimmed by 3 bases and J by 7 bases, leaving 19 bases between them. The CDR3 totals 15 residues. The CDR3 spells CASSWTASLGSGYTF. The DNA for the CDR3 is TGCGCCAGCAGCTGGACAGCGTCTTTGGGAAGTGGCTACACCTTC.

The chain is built from TRBV18 and TRBJ2-1; D possibly corresponds to TRBD2 (5 bases). V was clipped by 3 bases and J by 7 bases, with 7 bases between them. CDR3 length: 12 residues. Germline CDR1 is KGHSH and CDR2 is LQKENI. CDR3 DNA sequence: TGTGCCAGCTCACCTACTAGAAATGAGCAGTTCTTC. It translates to CASSPTRNEQFF. The complete variable domain, with remaining parts taken from reference TRBV18 and TRBJ2-1, reads NAGVMQNPRHLVRRRGQEARLRCSPMKGHSHVYWYRQLPEEGLKFMVYLQKENIIDESGMPKERFSAEFPKEGPSILRIQQVVRGDSAAYFCASSPTRNEQFFGPGTRLTVL.

The chain links TRBV6-5 to TRBJ1-6, with D unresolved. Deletions cut 5 bases from V and 7 bases from J, with 12 bases between. This CDR3 is built from 14 residues. The germline CDR1 and CDR2 sequences are MNHEY and SVGAGI. As DNA, the CDR3 is TGTGCCAGCAGTCGGGGAGATACCAATTCACCCCTCCACTTT. Translation gives CASSRGDTNSPLHF.

The chain is built from TRBV5-1 and TRBJ2-3, with 8 bases that match TRBD2. The V gene end was trimmed by 0 bases and the J gene end by 0 bases; junction bases not matched to a gene: 3. The CDR3 covers 16 residues. The germline gives CDR1 SGHRS, CDR2 YFSETQ. This CDR3 reads CASSLGASGSTDTQYF. DNA of the CDR3: TGCGCCAGCAGCTTGGGGGCTAGCGGGAGCACAGATACGCAGTATTTT.

V is TRBV27 and J is TRBJ2-1; 11 bases line up with TRBD2. V lost 2 bases to trimming and J lost 5 bases; unmatched junction nucleotides: 8. CDR3 size: 17 residues. The germline V gene has CDR1 MNHEY and CDR2 SMNVEV (reference sequence). DNA for the CDR3: TGTGCCAGCAGTTTAGGCCCTGGACTAGCGGGCCACAATGAGCAGTTCTTC. Protein: CASSLGPGLAGHNEQFF.

This clone was observed a handful of times. This sequence joins TRBV3-1 (or the pseudogene TRBV3-2) and TRBJ1-5, with D maybe TRBD1 (5 bases). From germline, CDR1 is LGHDT and CDR2 YNNKEL (reference sequence). The CDR3 has 14 residues. V shed 5 bases and J shed 9 bases, with 17 bases lying between them. The CDR3 sequence: CASSERFQGGPQHF. The CDR3, as DNA: TGTGCCAGCAGCGAGAGATTCCAGGGTGGGCCCCAGCATTTT.

The CDR3 bases are TGTGCCAGCAGTTTATCCGGGTACTATGGCTACACCTTC. Amino acids: CASSLSGYYGYTF. V usage is TRBV28 and J usage is TRBJ1-2, with no clear D. Germline V gene lookup returns CDR1 MDHEN and CDR2 SYDVKM. V dropped 1 base and J dropped 3 bases, with 6 bases sitting between them. This CDR3 is 13 amino acids long.

V usage is TRBV6-5 and J usage is TRBJ2-3; tentative D call: TRBD2 (5 bases). CDR3 length: 13 residues. CDR1 is MNHEY and CDR2 is SVGAGI in the germline V gene. V dropped 2 bases and J dropped 5 bases, with 8 bases sitting between them. The CDR3 here is CASSYQLEDTQYF. In DNA, the CDR3 is TGTGCCAGCAGTTACCAACTAGAAGATACGCAGTATTTT.

The V and J genes are TRBV18 and TRBJ2-7; D possibly corresponds to TRBD2 (7 bases). V lost 4 bases and J 4 bases, leaving 14 bases between the germline ends. Looked up from germline, CDR1 is KGHSH and CDR2 is LQKENI. The CDR3 totals 14 residues. The CDR3 nucleotides read TGTGCCAGCTCACAAATGGGGGGGGCGTACGAGCAGTACTTC. Residues: CASSQMGGAYEQYF.

The CDR3 bases are TGCGCCAGCGCCGAAGGGGGCACAGATACGCAGTATTTT. It codes for CASAEGGTDTQYF. The chain recombines TRBV5-1 with TRBJ2-3; tentatively, D is TRBD1 (5 bases). This CDR3 region has 13 residues. Germline V gives CDR1 SGHRS, CDR2 YFSETQ. With 7 bases removed from V and 1 base from J, the gap between germline ends came to 10 bases.

The DNA of the CDR3 is TGTGCCAGCAGCCTTGGACTAGCGGGAGGGCAGAATGAGCAGTTCTTC. This sequence encodes CASSLGLAGGQNEQFF. The chain combines TRBV4-2 with TRBJ2-1; 15 nucleotides match TRBD2. Germline CDR1 and CDR2: LGHNA and YNFKEQ. The V and J ends lost 4 bases and 7 bases, in that order; junction bases with no gene match: 5. This CDR3 contains 16 residues.

The chain couples TRBV18 to TRBJ2-2; D might be TRBD1 (7 bases). Germline CDR1 and CDR2: KGHSH and LQKENI. This CDR3 is 17 amino acids long. The V end was cut by 6 bases, the J end by 5 bases, with 22 bases between. CDR3 protein: CASSWIQGRGVTGELFF. The CDR3, as DNA: TGTGCCAGCTCCTGGATACAGGGGCGGGGTGTAACCGGGGAGCTGTTTTTT.

The chain links TRBV5-6 to TRBJ2-2; 11 bases are a match to TRBD1. CDR1 is SGHDT and CDR2 is YYEEEE in the germline V gene. This CDR3 is 16 amino acids long. Trimming removed 4 bases from V and 7 bases from J; junction bases left unmatched: 9. The CDR3 sequence: CASSAWDRGLVGELFF. CDR3 sequence (DNA): TGTGCCAGCAGCGCGTGGGACAGGGGGTTAGTCGGGGAGCTGTTTTTT.

The CDR3 nucleotides read TGTGCCATCAGTGATCGACTAGCGGGAGGTCGAACCTACGAGCAGTACTTC. This translates into CAISDRLAGGRTYEQYF. J is TRBJ2-7 and V is TRBV10-3; 13 bases fit TRBD2. This CDR3 spans 17 amino acids. V was clipped by 3 bases and J by 2 bases; unmatched bases: 7. Germline V CDR1 and CDR2: ENHRY, SYGVKD.

This chain joins TRBV9 and TRBJ2-1; tentatively, D is TRBD1 (6 bases). The germline V gene encodes CDR1 SGDLS and CDR2 YYNGEE. Trimming took off 4 bases at V and 4 bases at J, with 6 bases between the two ends. The CDR3 is 12 residues long. This CDR3 reads CASSRGYNEQFF. In DNA form, the CDR3 reads TGTGCCAGCAGCAGGGGGTACAATGAGCAGTTCTTC.

As regards this clone: The junction and the germline gene differ at one end; a read error may be behind it. The rearrangement uses TRBV7-8 and TRBJ1-5; D call uncertain. CDR3 length equals 14 residues. Germline V gene sequence: CDR1 SGHVS, CDR2 FQNEAQ. The CDR3 DNA reads as TGTGCCAGCCGCTTGGGGAGTAGCAATCAGCCCCAGCATTTT. The encoded protein is CASRLGSSNQPQHF.

This clone was recorded once. The gene calls are TRBV27 and TRBJ1-2; D perhaps matches TRBD1 (5 bases). From germline, CDR1 is MNHEY and CDR2 SMNVEV (reference sequence). The CDR3 has 11 amino acids. V lost 8 bases and J 8 bases, leaving 12 bases between the germline ends. The CDR3 reads CASYGGNGYTF. In DNA form, the CDR3 reads TGTGCCAGCTACGGGGGGAACGGCTACACCTTC.

The J gene is TRBJ2-1, the V gene TRBV11-2, with 13 bases matching TRBD2. Germline V lookup: CDR1 SGHAT, CDR2 FQNNGV. The CDR3 has 20 residues. Unmatched junction bases numbered 15, after V lost 0 bases and J lost 7 bases. The CDR3 DNA sequence: TGTGCCAGCAGCTTAGATCCGACGTCGACTAGCGGGAGGAGGGGGAATGAGCAGTTCTTC. Its translation is CASSLDPTSTSGRRGNEQFF.

This clone was observed a single time. The chain uses TRBV20-1 and TRBJ2-7, with D uncertain. The germline V gene has CDR1 DFQATT and CDR2 SNEGSKA (reference sequence). CDR3 size: 11 residues. V was pared by 5 bases and J by 4 bases, with 9 bases between. CDR3 DNA: TGCAGTGCTTGGGCAATATACGAGCAGTACTTC. Its translation is CSAWAIYEQYF.

The chain links TRBV28 to TRBJ1-2; D remains ambiguous. V was cut by 5 bases and J by 4 bases, with 11 bases left in between. The germline V gene has CDR1 MDHEN and CDR2 SYDVKM. The CDR3 runs to 13 residues. CDR3 sequence reads: CASSPPPGYGYTF. The CDR3 nucleotides read TGTGCCAGCAGTCCGCCGCCGGGCTATGGCTACACCTTC.

This clone was detected once. The chain has TRBV6-6 and TRBJ1-5, with TRBD1 matching over 10 bases. CDR1 MNHNY and CDR2 SVGAGI come from the germline V gene (reference sequence). CDR3 size: 15 residues. V gave up 5 bases and J gave up 4 bases; unmatched junction bases: 5. The CDR3 loop is CASSPGQGSNQPQHF. DNA for the CDR3: TGTGCCAGCAGTCCGGGACAGGGGTCGAATCAGCCCCAGCATTTT.

The J gene is TRBJ2-1, the V gene TRBV3-1 (or the pseudogene TRBV3-2), with TRBD2 identical over 11 bases. The CDR3 covers 15 residues. Germline trimming cut 4 bases from V and 6 bases from J; bases unmatched to any gene: 5. Per germline, CDR1 LGHDT and CDR2 YNNKEL (reference sequence). The CDR3 protein is CASSPTSGSLNEQFF. The CDR3 DNA reads as TGTGCCAGCAGCCCTACTAGCGGGAGTCTCAATGAGCAGTTCTTC.

J is TRBJ1-6 and V is TRBV2; 9 nucleotides line up with TRBD1. This CDR3 has 17 amino acids. Germline loops: CDR1 SNHLY, CDR2 FYNNEI. Losses at the gene ends were 6 bases for V and 9 bases for J; bases not matched to a gene: 15. The CDR3 here is CASRPPGPGQGSSPLHF. CDR3 coding DNA: TGTGCCAGCAGGCCCCCGGGACCGGGACAGGGCTCTTCACCCCTCCACTTT.

The gene calls are TRBV7-3 and TRBJ2-1; a weak D match, TRBD1 (6 bases). V was pared by 0 bases and J by 6 bases, with 15 bases between. CDR1 is SGHTA, CDR2 FQGTGA, per germline. The CDR3 is made up of 16 amino acids. The CDR3 is CASSLTGRGTSNEQFF. Written as DNA, the CDR3 is TGTGCCAGCAGCTTAACCGGCAGGGGTACGTCCAATGAGCAGTTCTTC.